This T cell receptor beta chain was found in a study of T cell repertoires in cytomegalovirus infection. Study overall: Public TCR beta signatures indicated both CMV infection and matching HLA type. Study-wide results and caveats: Identification of carriers of CMV plus the relevant HLA was performed using cumulative public TCR beta family frequency. The response measured ex vivo was dominated by TCR beta clonotypes (HLA-C-restricted and CMV-specific).

As to this clonotype: Antigen specificity is unknown.

MiXCR was run by TCRdb on the reads, yielding one entry per CDR3 protein. The profile shows some 180,000 distinct CDR3 sequences, roughly 9.8% of them singletons. Trimming shortened V by 4 bases and J by 6 bases, and 13 bases separated the two germline ends. The germline gives CDR1 GTSNPN, CDR2 SVGIG (reference sequence). CDR3 length: 13 residues. The TCR originated in a human donor in good health (CMV status not recorded). Some clones in this sample may be carry-over from other donors' samples. The sequenced sample was PBMCs. The chain is built from TRBV30 and TRBJ1-5, with D possibly TRBD1 on 5 matching bases. This CDR3 reads CAWNRYPSQPQHF. The CDR3 nucleotides read TGTGCCTGGAACAGGTACCCCAGTCAGCCCCAGCATTTT.